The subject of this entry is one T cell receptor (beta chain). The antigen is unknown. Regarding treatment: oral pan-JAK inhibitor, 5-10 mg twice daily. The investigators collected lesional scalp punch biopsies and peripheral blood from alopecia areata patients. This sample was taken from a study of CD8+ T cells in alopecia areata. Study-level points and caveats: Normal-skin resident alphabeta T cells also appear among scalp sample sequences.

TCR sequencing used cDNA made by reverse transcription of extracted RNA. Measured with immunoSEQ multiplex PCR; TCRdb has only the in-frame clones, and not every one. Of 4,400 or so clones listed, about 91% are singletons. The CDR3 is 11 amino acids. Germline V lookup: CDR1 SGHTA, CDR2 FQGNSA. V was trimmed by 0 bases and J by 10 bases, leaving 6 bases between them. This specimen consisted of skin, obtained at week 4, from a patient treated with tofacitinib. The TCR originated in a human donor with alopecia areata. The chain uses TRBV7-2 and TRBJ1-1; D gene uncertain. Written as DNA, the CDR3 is TGTGCCAGCAGCTTAGCGGGGTTAGCTTTCTTT. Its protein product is CASSLAGLAFF.